This T cell receptor beta chain was sequenced during a study of blood T cell repertoires in COVID-19. About the research overall: Donors in Cohort 3 who had recovered were those with two negative PCRs, healthcare professional clearance, or resolution of their symptoms.

A note on this clone: A junction boundary mismatches the germline segment, possibly from a read error.

This CDR3 contains 15 residues. CDR1 and CDR2 from the germline V gene are KGHSH and LQKENI. The method was immunoSEQ multiplex PCR; TCRdb's version includes in-frame clones alone and lacks a portion of them. Among about 270,000 clones, around 89% were seen once, and the ten largest hold roughly 2%. Sequenced input: PBMCs or T cells enriched from blood (not recorded which). This chain joins TRBV18 and TRBJ2-1; 11 bases line up with TRBD2. This TCR came from a woman aged 55-75 years in a cohort exposed to, infected with or recovered from COVID-19 (not recorded which). The CDR3 loop is CASSPLAGEYNEQFF. The DNA for the CDR3 is TGTGCCAGCTCCCCACTAGCGGGAGAATACAATGAGCAGTTCTTC.